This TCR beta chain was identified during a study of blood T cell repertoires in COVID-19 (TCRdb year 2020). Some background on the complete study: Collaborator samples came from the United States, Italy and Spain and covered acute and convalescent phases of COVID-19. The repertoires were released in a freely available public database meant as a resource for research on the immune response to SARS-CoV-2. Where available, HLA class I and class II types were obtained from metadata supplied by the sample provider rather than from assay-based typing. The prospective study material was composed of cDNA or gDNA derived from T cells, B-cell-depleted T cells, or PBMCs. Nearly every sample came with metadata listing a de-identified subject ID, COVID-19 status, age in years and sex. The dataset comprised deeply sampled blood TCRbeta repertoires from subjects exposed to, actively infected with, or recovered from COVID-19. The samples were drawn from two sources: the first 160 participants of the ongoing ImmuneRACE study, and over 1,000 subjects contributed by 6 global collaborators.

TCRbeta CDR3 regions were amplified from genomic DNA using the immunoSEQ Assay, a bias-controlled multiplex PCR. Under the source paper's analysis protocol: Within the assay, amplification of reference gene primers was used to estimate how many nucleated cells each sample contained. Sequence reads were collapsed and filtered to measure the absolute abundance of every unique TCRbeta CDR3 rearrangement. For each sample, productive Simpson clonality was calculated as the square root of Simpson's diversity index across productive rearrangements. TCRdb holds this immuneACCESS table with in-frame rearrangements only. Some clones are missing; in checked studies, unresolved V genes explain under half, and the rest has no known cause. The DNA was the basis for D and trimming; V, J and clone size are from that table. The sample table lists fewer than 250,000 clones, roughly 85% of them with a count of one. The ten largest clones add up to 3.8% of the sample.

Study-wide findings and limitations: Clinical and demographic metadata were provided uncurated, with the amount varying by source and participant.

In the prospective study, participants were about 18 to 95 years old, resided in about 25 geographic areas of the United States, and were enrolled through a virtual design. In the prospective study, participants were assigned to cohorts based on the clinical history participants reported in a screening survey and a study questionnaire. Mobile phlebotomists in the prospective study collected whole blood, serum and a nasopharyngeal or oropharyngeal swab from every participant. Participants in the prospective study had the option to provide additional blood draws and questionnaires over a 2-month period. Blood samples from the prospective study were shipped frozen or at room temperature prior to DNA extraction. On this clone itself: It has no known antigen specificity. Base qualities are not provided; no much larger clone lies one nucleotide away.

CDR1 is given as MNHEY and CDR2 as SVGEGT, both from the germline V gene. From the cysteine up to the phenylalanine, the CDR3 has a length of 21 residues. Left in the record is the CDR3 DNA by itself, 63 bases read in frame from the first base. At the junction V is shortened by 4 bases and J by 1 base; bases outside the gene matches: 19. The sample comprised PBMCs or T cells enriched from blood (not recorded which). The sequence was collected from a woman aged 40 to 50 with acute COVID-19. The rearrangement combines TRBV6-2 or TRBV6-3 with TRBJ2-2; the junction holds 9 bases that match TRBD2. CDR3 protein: CASSWGGTWGSSGMNTGELFF. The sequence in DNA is TGTGCCAGCAGTTGGGGCGGGACTTGGGGGTCTAGCGGGATGAACACCGGGGAGCTGTTTTTT.